The subject of this entry is one TCR beta chain. The genomic DNA of each subset was split evenly across several immunoSEQ plates. The data were produced by immunoSEQ multiplex PCR, yet TCRdb's version contains in-frame clones alone and is incomplete. The profile shows approximately 340,000 clones, more than 60% of them singletons. The data were taken from a study of shared clonotypes between healthy human individuals. Looking at the study overall: CD4 naive and CD4 memory each took three plates per donor, while CD8 naive took two and CD8 memory one.

Investigators divided CD4+ cells into CD45RA+ naive and CD45RA-negative memory subsets. The material sequenced was memory CD4+ T cells sorted from blood. Noted subset: CD45RA-negative fraction. This clonotype was sampled from a man between 25 and 39 years old in good health.

CDR3 amino acids: CASSPPGGWQYF. CDR3 nucleotides: TGCGCCAGCAGCCCTCCCGGGGGGTGGCAGTACTTC. V usage is TRBV5-1 and J usage is TRBJ2-7; TRBD2 aligns across 7 bases. CDR3 length: 12 residues. Germline loops: CDR1 SGHRS, CDR2 YFSETQ. The J segment lost 9 bases and the V segment lost 4 bases, leaving 7 bases of the junction unmatched.